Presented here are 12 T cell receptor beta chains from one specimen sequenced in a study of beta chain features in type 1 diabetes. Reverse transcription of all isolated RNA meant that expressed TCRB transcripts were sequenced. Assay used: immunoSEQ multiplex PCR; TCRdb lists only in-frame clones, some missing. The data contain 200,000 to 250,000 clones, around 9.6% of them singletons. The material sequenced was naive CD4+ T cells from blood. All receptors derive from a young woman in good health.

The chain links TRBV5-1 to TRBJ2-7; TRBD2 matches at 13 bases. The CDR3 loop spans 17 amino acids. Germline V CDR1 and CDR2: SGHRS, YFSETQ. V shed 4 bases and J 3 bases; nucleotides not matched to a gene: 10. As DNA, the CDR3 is TGCGCCAGCAGCCCCATGGTCGGGACTAGCGGGAACTACGAGCAGTACTTC. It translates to CASSPMVGTSGNYEQYF.

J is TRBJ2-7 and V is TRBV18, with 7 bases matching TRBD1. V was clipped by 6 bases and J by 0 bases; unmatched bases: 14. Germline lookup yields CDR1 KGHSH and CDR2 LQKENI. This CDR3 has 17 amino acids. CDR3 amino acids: CASSTLAPQGTSYEQYF. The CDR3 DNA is TGTGCCAGCTCTACCTTAGCGCCACAGGGGACCTCCTACGAGCAGTACTTC.

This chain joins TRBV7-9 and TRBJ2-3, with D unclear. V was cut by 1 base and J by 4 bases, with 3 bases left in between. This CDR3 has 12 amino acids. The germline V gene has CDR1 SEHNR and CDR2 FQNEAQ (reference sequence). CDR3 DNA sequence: TGTGCCAGCAGCTTAGGGCCAGATACGCAGTATTTT. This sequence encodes CASSLGPDTQYF.

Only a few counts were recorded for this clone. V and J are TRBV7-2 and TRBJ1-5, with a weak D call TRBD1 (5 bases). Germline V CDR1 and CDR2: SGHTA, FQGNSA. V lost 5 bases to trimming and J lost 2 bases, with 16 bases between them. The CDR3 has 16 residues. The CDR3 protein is CASSRDGGIGNQPQHF. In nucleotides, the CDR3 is TGTGCCAGCAGCCGAGACGGGGGTATTGGCAATCAGCCCCAGCATTTT.

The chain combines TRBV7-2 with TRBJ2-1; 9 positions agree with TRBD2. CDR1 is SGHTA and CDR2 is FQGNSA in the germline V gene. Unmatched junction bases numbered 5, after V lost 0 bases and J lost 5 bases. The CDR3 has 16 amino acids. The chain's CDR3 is CASSLAGTSRNNEQFF. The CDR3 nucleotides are TGTGCCAGCAGCTTAGCCGGGACTAGCAGAAACAATGAGCAGTTCTTC.

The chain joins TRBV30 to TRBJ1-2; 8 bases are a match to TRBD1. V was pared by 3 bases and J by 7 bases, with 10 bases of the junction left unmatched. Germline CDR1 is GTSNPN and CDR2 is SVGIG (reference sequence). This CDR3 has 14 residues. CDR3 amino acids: CAWRNTGGPTGYTF. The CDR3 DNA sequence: TGTGCCTGGAGAAACACAGGGGGGCCGACTGGCTACACCTTC.

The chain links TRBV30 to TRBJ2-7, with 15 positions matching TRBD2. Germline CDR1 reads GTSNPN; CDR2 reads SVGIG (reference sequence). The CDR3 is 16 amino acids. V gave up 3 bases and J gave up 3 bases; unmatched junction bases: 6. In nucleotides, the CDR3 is TGTGCCTGGAGGGAGCCGGGACTAGCGGGGGGCTACGAGCAGTACTTC. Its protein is CAWREPGLAGGYEQYF.

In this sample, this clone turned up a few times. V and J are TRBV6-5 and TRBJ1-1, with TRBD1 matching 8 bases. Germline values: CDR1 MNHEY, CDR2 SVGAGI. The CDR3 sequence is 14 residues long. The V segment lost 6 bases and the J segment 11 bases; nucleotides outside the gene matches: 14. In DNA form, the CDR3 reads TGTGCCAGCAGCCCGGGATGGACAGGGATAATCGCTTTCTTT. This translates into CASSPGWTGIIAFF.

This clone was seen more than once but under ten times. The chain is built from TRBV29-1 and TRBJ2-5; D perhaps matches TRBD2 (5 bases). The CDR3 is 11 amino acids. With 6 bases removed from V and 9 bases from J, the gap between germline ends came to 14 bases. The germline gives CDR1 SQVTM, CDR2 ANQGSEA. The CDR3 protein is CSVIDGVSQYF. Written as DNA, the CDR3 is TGCAGCGTAATAGACGGGGTGTCCCAGTACTTC.

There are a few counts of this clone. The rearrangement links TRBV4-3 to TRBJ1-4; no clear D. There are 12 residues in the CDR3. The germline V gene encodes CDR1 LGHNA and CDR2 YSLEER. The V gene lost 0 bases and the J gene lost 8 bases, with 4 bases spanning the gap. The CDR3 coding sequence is TGCGCCAGCAGCCAAGACTACGAAAAACTGTTTTTT. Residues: CASSQDYEKLFF.

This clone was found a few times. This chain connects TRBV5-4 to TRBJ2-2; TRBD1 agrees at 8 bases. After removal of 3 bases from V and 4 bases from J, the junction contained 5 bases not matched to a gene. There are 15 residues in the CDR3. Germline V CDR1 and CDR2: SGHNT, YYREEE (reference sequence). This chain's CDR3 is CASSSGTGSTGELFF. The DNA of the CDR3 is TGTGCCAGCAGCTCCGGGACAGGATCCACCGGGGAGCTGTTTTTT.

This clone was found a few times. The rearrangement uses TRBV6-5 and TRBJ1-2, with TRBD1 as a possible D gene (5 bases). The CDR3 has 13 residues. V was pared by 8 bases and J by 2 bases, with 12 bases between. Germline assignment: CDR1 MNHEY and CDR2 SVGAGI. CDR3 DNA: TGTGCCAGCGCGCGGGGGGGGAACTATGGCTACACCTTC. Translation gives CASARGGNYGYTF.